The T cell receptor beta chain described here comes from a study of Ad26.COV2.S vaccination and SARS-CoV-2 variants. Study-wide points: Marked by substantial breadth, spike-specific CD8+ and CD4+ T cell responses were reportedly seen after vaccination. Total T cell responses were possibly underestimated by TCR breadth and depth analyses.

TCRdb keeps only in-frame clones here, not all; method: immunoSEQ multiplex PCR. Of more than 300,000 clones listed, 70% to 90% are singletons. Per germline, CDR1 LNHDA and CDR2 SQIVND (reference sequence). Trimming took 9 bases from V and 2 from J, leaving 16 bases between them. The CDR3 has 14 residues. Treatment noted: around 19 received Ad26.COV2.S at low or high dose, single or two shots; 5 received placebo; per-sample allocation not given. Sampling took place 63 days after the first vaccine or placebo injection. A remark on this clone: Antigen unknown.

This clonotype originated in a person between 18 and 65 years old who received the Ad26.COV2.S COVID-19 vaccine or a placebo. Sequencing used peripheral blood, obtained in a trial of Ad26.COV2.S vaccine versus placebo. The chain uses TRBV19 and TRBJ2-5; D is perhaps TRBD1 (5 bases). The CDR3 coding sequence is TGTGCCAGCTCGGTGGGGCAGACGCAAGAGACCCAGTACTTC. Translating it yields CASSVGQTQETQYF. The complete variable domain, with remaining parts taken from reference TRBV19 and TRBJ2-5, reads DGGITQSPKYLFRKEGQNVTLSCEQNLNHDAMYWYRQDPGQGLRLIYYSQIVNDFQKGDIAEGYSVSREKKESFPLTVTSAQKNPTAFYLCASSVGQTQETQYFGPGTRLLVL.